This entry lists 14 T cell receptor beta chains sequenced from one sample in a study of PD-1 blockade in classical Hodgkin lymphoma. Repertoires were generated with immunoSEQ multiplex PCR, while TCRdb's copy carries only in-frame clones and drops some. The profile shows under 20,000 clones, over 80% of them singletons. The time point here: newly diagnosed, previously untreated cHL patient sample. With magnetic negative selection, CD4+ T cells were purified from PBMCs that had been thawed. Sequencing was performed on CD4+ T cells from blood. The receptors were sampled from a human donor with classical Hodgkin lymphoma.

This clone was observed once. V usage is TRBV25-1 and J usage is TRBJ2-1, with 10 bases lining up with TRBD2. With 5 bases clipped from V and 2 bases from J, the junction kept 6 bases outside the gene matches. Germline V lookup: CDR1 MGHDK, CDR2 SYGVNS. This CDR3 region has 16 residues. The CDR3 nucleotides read TGTGCCAGCAGTTCCGAAGCGGGAGGGGCCTACAATGAGCAGTTCTTC. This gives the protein CASSSEAGGAYNEQFF. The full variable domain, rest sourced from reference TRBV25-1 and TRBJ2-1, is EADIYQTPRYLVIGTGKKITLECSQTMGHDKMYWYQQDPGMELHLIHYSYGVNSTEKGDLSSESTVSRIRTEHFPLTLESARPSHTSQYLCASSSEAGGAYNEQFFGPGTRLTVL.

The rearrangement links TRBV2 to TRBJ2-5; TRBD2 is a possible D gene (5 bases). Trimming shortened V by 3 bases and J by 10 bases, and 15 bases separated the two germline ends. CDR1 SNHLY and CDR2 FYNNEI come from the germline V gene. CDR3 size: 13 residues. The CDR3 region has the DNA TGTGCCAGCAGTGACGGACTTATTTGGGACCAGTACTTC. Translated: CASSDGLIWDQYF. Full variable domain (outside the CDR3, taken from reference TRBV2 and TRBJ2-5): EPEVTQTPSHQVTQMGQEVILRCVPISNHLYFYWYRQILGQKVEFLVSFYNNEISEKSEIFDDQFSVERPDGSNFTLKIRSTKLEDSAMYFCASSDGLIWDQYFGPGTRLLVL.

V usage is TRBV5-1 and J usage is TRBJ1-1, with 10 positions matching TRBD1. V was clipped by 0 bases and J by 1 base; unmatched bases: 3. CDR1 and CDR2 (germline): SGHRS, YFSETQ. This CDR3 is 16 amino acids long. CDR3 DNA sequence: TGCGCCAGCAGCTTGGAGGACAGGGGGACGAACACTGAAGCTTTCTTT. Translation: CASSLEDRGTNTEAFF.

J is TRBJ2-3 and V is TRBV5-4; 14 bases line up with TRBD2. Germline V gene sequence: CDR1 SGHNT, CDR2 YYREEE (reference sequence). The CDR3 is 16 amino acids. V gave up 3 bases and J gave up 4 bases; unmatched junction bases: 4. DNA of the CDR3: TGTGCCAGCAGCTCGGGACTAGCGGGAGTGGCAGATACGCAGTATTTT. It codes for CASSSGLAGVADTQYF.

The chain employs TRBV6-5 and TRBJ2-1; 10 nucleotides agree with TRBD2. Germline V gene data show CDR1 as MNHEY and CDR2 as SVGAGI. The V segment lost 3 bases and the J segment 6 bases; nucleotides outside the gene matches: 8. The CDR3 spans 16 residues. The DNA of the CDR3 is TGTGCCAGCAGTTATAGGTCTAGCGGGGGTCCCAATGAGCAGTTCTTC. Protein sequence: CASSYRSSGGPNEQFF.

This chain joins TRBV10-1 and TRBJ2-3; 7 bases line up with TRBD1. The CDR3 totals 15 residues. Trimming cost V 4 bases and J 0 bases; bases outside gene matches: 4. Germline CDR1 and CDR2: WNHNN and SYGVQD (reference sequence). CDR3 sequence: CASSVGTASTDTQYF. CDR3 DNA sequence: TGCGCCAGCAGTGTTGGGACAGCTAGCACAGATACGCAGTATTTT.

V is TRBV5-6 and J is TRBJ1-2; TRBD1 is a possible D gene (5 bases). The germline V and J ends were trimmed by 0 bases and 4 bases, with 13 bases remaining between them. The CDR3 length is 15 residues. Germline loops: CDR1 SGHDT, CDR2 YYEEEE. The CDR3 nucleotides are TGTGCCAGCAGCTTGGTCGACAGTTATGGCTATGGCTACACCTTC. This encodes CASSLVDSYGYGYTF.

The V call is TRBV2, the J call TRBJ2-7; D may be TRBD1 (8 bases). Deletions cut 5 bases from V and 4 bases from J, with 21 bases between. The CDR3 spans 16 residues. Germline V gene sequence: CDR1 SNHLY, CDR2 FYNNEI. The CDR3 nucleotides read TGTGCCAGCAGTTCAAGCTCGGACAGGGAGGGGTACGAGCAGTACTTC. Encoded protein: CASSSSSDREGYEQYF.

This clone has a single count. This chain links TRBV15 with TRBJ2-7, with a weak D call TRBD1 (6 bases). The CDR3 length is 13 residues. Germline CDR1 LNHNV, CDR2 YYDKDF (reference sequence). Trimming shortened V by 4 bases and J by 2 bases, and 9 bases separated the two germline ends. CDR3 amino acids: CATSTGQTYEQYF. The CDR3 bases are TGTGCCACCAGCACCGGACAGACCTACGAGCAGTACTTC.

This CDR3 reads CASSRSPLAGTNTGELFF. DNA of the CDR3: TGTGCCAGCAGCAGGTCGCCCCTAGCGGGGACGAACACCGGGGAGCTGTTTTTT. The chain recombines TRBV7-3 with TRBJ2-2; 9 nucleotides align to TRBD2. The CDR3 runs 18 residues. With V trimmed by 5 bases and J by 0 bases, 10 bases remained unmatched. In germline, CDR1 is SGHTA, CDR2 FQGTGA. Full variable domain (outside the CDR3, taken from reference TRBV7-3 and TRBJ2-2): GAGVSQTPSNKVTEKGKYVELRCDPISGHTALYWYRQSLGQGPEFLIYFQGTGAADDSGLPNDRFFAVRPEGSVSTLKIQRTERGDSAVYLCASSRSPLAGTNTGELFFGEGSRLTVL.

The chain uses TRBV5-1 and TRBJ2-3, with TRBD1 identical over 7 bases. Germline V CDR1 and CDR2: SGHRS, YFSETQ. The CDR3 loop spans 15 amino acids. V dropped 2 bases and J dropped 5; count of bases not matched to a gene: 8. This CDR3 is CASSFGRGQGDTQYF. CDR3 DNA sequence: TGCGCCAGCAGCTTTGGTAGGGGGCAAGGAGATACGCAGTATTTT.

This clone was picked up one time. CDR3 residues: CAWSAGGRGIYEQYF. DNA of the CDR3: TGTGCCTGGAGTGCGGGTGGGAGGGGAATCTACGAGCAGTACTTC. The gene calls are TRBV30 and TRBJ2-7, with 7 bases lining up with TRBD2. With 1 base clipped from V and 3 bases from J, the junction kept 9 bases outside the gene matches. CDR1 and CDR2 from the germline V gene are GTSNPN and SVGIG (reference sequence). The CDR3 is 15 amino acids.

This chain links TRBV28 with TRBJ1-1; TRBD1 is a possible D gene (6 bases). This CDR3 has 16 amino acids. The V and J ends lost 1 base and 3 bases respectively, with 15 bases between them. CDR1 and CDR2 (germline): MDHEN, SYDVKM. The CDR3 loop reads CASSLYGQGRDTEAFF. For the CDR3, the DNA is TGTGCCAGCAGTTTATACGGCCAGGGGAGGGACACTGAAGCTTTCTTT.

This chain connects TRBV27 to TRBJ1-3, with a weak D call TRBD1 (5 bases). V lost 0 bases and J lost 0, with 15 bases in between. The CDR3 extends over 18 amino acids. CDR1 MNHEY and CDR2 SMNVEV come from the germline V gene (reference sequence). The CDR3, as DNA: TGTGCCAGCAGTTTATCGCCCCCGTGGGGGTTCTCTGGAAACACCATATATTTT. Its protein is CASSLSPPWGFSGNTIYF.